This record looks at one TCR beta chain sequence and its context. The antigen is unknown. Specified time point: after dendritic cell vaccination, including at tumor progression/relapse. CDR3 length equals 12 residues. Germline V lookup: CDR1 SQVTM, CDR2 ANQGSEA. V lost 6 bases and J 6 bases, leaving 14 bases between the germline ends. The data belong to a study of glioma-infiltrating T cells after dendritic cell vaccination. Study-level information: Glioblastoma patients came from Phase I and II dendritic cell vaccination trials.

The table came from immunoSEQ multiplex PCR; TCRdb's copy has only in-frame clones and leaves some out. The sample carries roughly 87,000 clones, less than 90% recorded once. Points from the study as a whole: TCR clonality showed no direct relationship with survival.

The sequence derives from a human donor with glioblastoma. The rearrangement joins TRBV29-1 to TRBJ1-1, with D unresolved. Source: blood, taken after dendritic cell vaccination. CDR3 DNA sequence: TGCAGCGTGGCCGAGGTACGAGCTGAAGCTTTCTTT. It encodes CSVAEVRAEAFF.